The 31 T cell receptor beta chains below all came from one sample that was sequenced in a study of T cells in Graves' hyperthyroidism and ophthalmopathy. There were TCR beta CDR3 regions amplified from RNA transcripts. TCR CDR3 underwent first-round RT-PCR with the HTBI primer set. TCRdb reprocessed the multiplex PCR reads with MiXCR, giving one entry per CDR3 protein. Of over 200,000 distinct CDR3 sequences detected, approximately 14% appear once; the ten largest clones hold 10% to 15%. The material sequenced was blood. These receptors all come from a woman aged 40 to 50 with Graves' hyperthyroidism that later progressed to Graves' ophthalmopathy.

Notes on this clonotype: One base away lies a much larger clone, so this may be a sequencing read error. The conserved phenylalanine or tryptophan is not found at the CDR3 terminus, so this likely reflects a read error. The rearrangement links TRBV28 to TRBJ2-7; TRBD2 agrees at 7 bases. CDR3 size: 13 residues. The V gene end was trimmed by 7 bases and the J gene end by 3 bases; junction bases not matched to a gene: 6. The germline gives CDR1 MDHEN, CDR2 SYDVKM. CDR3 DNA: TGTGCCAGCACCCCGCGGGACTACTACGAGCAGTACTTG. This gives the protein CASTPRDYYEQYL.

This clonotype showed up many times. V and J are TRBV3-1 and TRBJ2-1; 9 positions match TRBD2. With 4 bases clipped from V and 12 bases from J, the junction kept 13 bases outside the gene matches. The CDR3 covers 15 residues. From germline, CDR1 is LGHDT and CDR2 YNNKEL (reference sequence). The CDR3: CASSPAGLAITGQFF. The CDR3 DNA reads TGTGCCAGCAGCCCGGCGGGACTAGCTATCACCGGGCAGTTCTTC.

The rearrangement joins TRBV3-1 to TRBJ2-7, with a tentative D call TRBD1 (6 bases). Germline assignment: CDR1 LGHDT and CDR2 YNNKEL (reference sequence). The V and J ends lost 0 bases and 4 bases respectively, with 13 bases between them. CDR3 length equals 15 residues. This CDR3 reads CASSQESRGRYEQYF. The CDR3 DNA is TGTGCCAGCAGCCAAGAGAGCAGGGGTCGGTACGAGCAGTACTTC.

This clonotype was counted many times. The chain joins TRBV12-3 or TRBV12-4 to TRBJ2-3, with unresolved D. The germline V and J ends were trimmed by 3 bases and 6 bases, with 7 bases remaining between them. The CDR3 runs to 12 residues. This CDR3 is CASSLVRDTQYF. Here the CDR3 DNA reads TGTGCCAGCAGTTTGGTCCGGGATACGCAGTATTTT.

This clonotype has only a few counts. DNA of the CDR3: TGTGCCAGCAGCTTTGCTCCGGGACTAGCGGATTACAATGAGCAGTTCTTC. Its protein is CASSFAPGLADYNEQFF. The rearrangement uses TRBV7-9 and TRBJ2-1; 11 bases match TRBD2. J was trimmed by 4 bases and V by 3 bases; bases with no gene match: 8. Germline V lookup: CDR1 SEHNR, CDR2 FQNEAQ (reference sequence). The CDR3 runs to 17 residues.

This clonotype appeared many times. V and J are TRBV6-1 and TRBJ2-7; TRBD2 is a possible D gene (6 bases). Germline V CDR1 and CDR2: MNHNS, SASEGT. The CDR3 is 15 residues long. V lost 6 bases to trimming and J lost 3 bases, with 18 bases between them. The CDR3 bases are TGTGCCAGCAGACGTTCCGGGACTCCACTCTACGAGCAGTACTTC. Translation gives CASRRSGTPLYEQYF.

This clonotype was counted at least ten times. The genes are TRBV11-2 and TRBJ1-1; D remains unclear. The germline V and J ends were trimmed by 1 base and 5 bases, with 11 bases remaining between them. The germline CDR1 and CDR2 sequences are SGHAT and FQNNGV. This CDR3 is built from 14 residues. This CDR3 reads CASSLVLASTEAFF. In DNA, the CDR3 is TGTGCCAGCAGCTTAGTTTTGGCCAGTACTGAAGCTTTCTTT.

In this sample, this clonotype turned up many times. This rearrangement joins TRBV2 to TRBJ2-7; no clear D gene. The V end was cut by 6 bases, the J end by 2 bases, with 8 bases between. The CDR3 has 12 amino acids. Germline V gene sequence: CDR1 SNHLY, CDR2 FYNNEI. CDR3: CASRRQTYEQYF. The CDR3 DNA is TGTGCCAGCAGGAGACAAACCTACGAGCAGTACTTC.

V usage is TRBV5-1 and J usage is TRBJ2-5; 8 nucleotides match TRBD1. Germline trimming cut 4 bases from V and 1 base from J; bases unmatched to any gene: 3. The length of the CDR3 is 14 residues. Germline assignment: CDR1 SGHRS and CDR2 YFSETQ. The CDR3 region is CASSTGQVQETQYF. CDR3 DNA: TGCGCCAGCAGCACGGGACAGGTCCAAGAGACCCAGTACTTC.

The chain joins TRBV5-1 to TRBJ2-2, with 9 bases identical to TRBD2. With 4 bases clipped from V and 7 bases from J, the junction kept 8 bases outside the gene matches. The CDR3 is made up of 15 amino acids. Germline V gene sequence: CDR1 SGHRS, CDR2 YFSETQ. The CDR3 loop reads CASSPEAGGIGELFF. As DNA, the CDR3 is TGCGCCAGCAGCCCGGAAGCGGGAGGTATCGGGGAGCTGTTTTTT.

In this sample, this clonotype turned up many times. The V and J genes are TRBV5-1 and TRBJ2-1; 10 bases fit TRBD2. Germline lookup yields CDR1 SGHRS and CDR2 YFSETQ. Trimming took 4 bases from V and 2 from J; bases not matched to a gene: 3. The CDR3 totals 15 residues. Written as DNA, the CDR3 is TGCGCCAGCAGCAAAGGGACTAGCGCCTACAATGAGCAGTTCTTC. Its protein product is CASSKGTSAYNEQFF.

This clonotype has just a few counts. The chain recombines TRBV19 with TRBJ1-3, with D unclear. Germline CDR1 reads LNHDA; CDR2 reads SQIVND (reference sequence). Trimming removed 8 bases from V and 3 bases from J, with 11 bases in between. The CDR3 spans 13 residues. CDR3 protein: CASLELNGNTIYF. The CDR3 region has the DNA TGTGCCAGTCTAGAGCTTAATGGAAACACCATATATTTT. Based on the CDR3 plus reference TRBV19 and TRBJ1-3, the full variable domain is DGGITQSPKYLFRKEGQNVTLSCEQNLNHDAMYWYRQDPGQGLRLIYYSQIVNDFQKGDIAEGYSVSREKKESFPLTVTSAQKNPTAFYLCASLELNGNTIYFGEGSWLTVV.

In this sample, this clonotype turned up many times. The chain carries TRBV14 and TRBJ2-5; D may be TRBD1 (6 bases). Germline V gives CDR1 SGHDN, CDR2 FVKESK. Trimming pared 4 bases from V and 0 bases from J, leaving 9 bases between. The CDR3 covers 14 residues. The CDR3 DNA reads as TGTGCCAGCAGCCGGGACAACAACCAAGAGACCCAGTACTTC. It specifies CASSRDNNQETQYF.

This clonotype was seen repeatedly, ten times or more. The CDR3: CASSQRQDYEQYF. CDR3 sequence (DNA): TGTGCCAGCAGCCAGCGACAGGACTACGAGCAGTACTTC. V usage is TRBV14 and J usage is TRBJ2-7; TRBD1 might be the D (6 bases). Trimming took off 3 bases at V and 3 bases at J, with 9 bases between the two ends. This CDR3 has 13 residues. Germline V gene data show CDR1 as SGHDN and CDR2 as FVKESK.

Ten or more counts support this clonotype. The gene calls are TRBV7-2 and TRBJ1-5; D might be TRBD1 (6 bases). The V end lost 4 bases, the J end lost 3 bases, and 16 bases lay between the germline ends. Germline assignment: CDR1 SGHTA and CDR2 FQGNSA. This CDR3 region has 16 residues. CDR3 in DNA: TGTGCCAGCAGCTCCCTGGGGGCAGGGATCAATCAGCCCCAGCATTTT. Translated: CASSSLGAGINQPQHF. Variable domain in full (rest from reference TRBV7-2 and TRBJ1-5): GAGVSQSPSNKVTEKGKDVELRCDPISGHTALYWYRQSLGQGLEFLIYFQGNSAPDKSGLPSDRFSAERTGGSVSTLTIQRTQQEDSAVYLCASSSLGAGINQPQHFGDGTRLSIL.

This clonotype came up many times. The chain carries TRBV19 and TRBJ2-1; 13 nucleotides agree with TRBD2. The V segment lost 4 bases and the J segment 8 bases; nucleotides outside the gene matches: 5. The CDR3 consists of 15 residues. Germline CDR1 and CDR2: LNHDA and SQIVND (reference sequence). In DNA form, the CDR3 reads TGTGCCAGTAGTACCCGGACTAGCGGGAGCCATGAGCAGTTCTTC. Its translation is CASSTRTSGSHEQFF.

This clonotype was counted at least ten times. The J gene is TRBJ1-1, the V gene TRBV28; D not certain. This CDR3 spans 12 amino acids. Germline V lookup: CDR1 MDHEN, CDR2 SYDVKM. Trimming shortened V by 4 bases and J by 3 bases, and 6 bases separated the two germline ends. The CDR3 reads CASSSIDTEAFF. The CDR3 nucleotides are TGTGCCAGCAGTTCGATCGACACTGAAGCTTTCTTT.

This clonotype came up many times. The V and J genes are TRBV7-9 and TRBJ2-1; TRBD1 or TRBD2 may be the D gene (5 bases each). The CDR3 has 19 amino acids. Germline CDR1 SEHNR, CDR2 FQNEAQ (reference sequence). Trimming took 0 bases from V and 7 from J, leaving 25 bases between them. The CDR3 DNA is TGTGCCAGCAGCTTAGCGTGGGGACGGGACGACTTTTCGGGTAATGAGCAGTTCTTC. This translates into CASSLAWGRDDFSGNEQFF. Full variable domain (missing parts from reference TRBV7-9 and TRBJ2-1): DTGVSQNPRHKITKRGQNVTFRCDPISEHNRLYWYRQTLGQGPEFLTYFQNEAQLEKSRLLSDRFSAERPKGSFSTLEIQRTEQGDSAMYLCASSLAWGRDDFSGNEQFFGPGTRLTVL.

This clonotype came up many times. The rearrangement uses TRBV5-6 and TRBJ2-7; D is uncertain. Germline-derived CDR1 and CDR2 are SGHDT and YYEEEE. The CDR3 runs to 15 residues. V gave up 4 bases and J gave up 2 bases, with 16 bases separating them. The CDR3 spells CASSPYIRKTYEQYF. In DNA form, the CDR3 reads TGTGCCAGCAGCCCGTATATCAGGAAGACCTACGAGCAGTACTTC.

Concerning this clonotype itself: A much larger clone differs from this one at a single base, so this may be a read error. The chain recombines TRBV5-1 with TRBJ2-1; the D is unclear. Germline V gives CDR1 SGHRS, CDR2 YFSETQ. The germline V and J ends were trimmed by 2 bases and 8 bases, with 11 bases remaining between them. This CDR3 spans 13 amino acids. DNA for the CDR3: TGCGCCAGCAGCTTAATTCCTTCGGATGAGCAGTTCTTC. This encodes CASSLIPSDEQFF.

This clonotype showed up many times. This rearrangement joins TRBV28 to TRBJ1-4, with a tentative D call TRBD1 (6 bases). Trimming cost V 6 bases and J 2 bases, with 13 bases left between them. The CDR3 consists of 15 residues. The germline CDR1 and CDR2 sequences are MDHEN and SYDVKM. The CDR3 DNA reads as TGTGCCAGCAGGCCCACAGGGTTGACTAATGAAAAACTGTTTTTT. Translation gives CASRPTGLTNEKLFF.

This clonotype was counted at least ten times. This chain joins TRBV7-6 and TRBJ2-5, with a weak D call TRBD2 (6 bases). The CDR3 runs to 13 residues. Germline CDR1 SGHVS, CDR2 FNYEAQ. V lost 1 base and J lost 4, with 7 bases in between. The CDR3 DNA follows: TGTGCCAGCAGCTTAGTGCGGGGAGAGACCCAGTACTTC. Translation: CASSLVRGETQYF.

The chain employs TRBV11-2 and TRBJ2-7; D is possibly TRBD1 (5 bases). V lost 3 bases and J 2 bases, leaving 8 bases between the germline ends. Looked up from germline, CDR1 is SGHAT and CDR2 is FQNNGV. The CDR3 extends over 13 amino acids. The CDR3, as DNA: TGTGCCAGCAGCTTTGACAGAACCTACGAGCAGTACTTC. This encodes CASSFDRTYEQYF.

At least ten counts were recorded for this clonotype. V and J are TRBV6-1 and TRBJ1-1; D ambiguous. Per germline, CDR1 MNHNS and CDR2 SASEGT. V lost 6 bases and J 1 base, leaving 27 bases between the germline ends. The CDR3 covers 19 residues. The CDR3, as DNA: TGTGCCAGCAGACGACGGCCCGGGAGTCTAGGCAGGACGAACACTGAAGCTTTCTTT. Translation gives CASRRRPGSLGRTNTEAFF.

V gene TRBV14 combines with J gene TRBJ2-1; D uncertain. Germline CDR1 is SGHDN and CDR2 is FVKESK. Deletions cut 4 bases from V and 6 bases from J, with 19 bases between. CDR3 length: 16 amino acids. The CDR3 sequence: CASSREAFSVFNEQFF. The CDR3 DNA reads as TGTGCCAGCAGCCGGGAAGCCTTCTCAGTTTTCAATGAGCAGTTCTTC. Full variable domain (remainder filled in from reference TRBV14 and TRBJ2-1): EAGVTQFPSHSVIEKGQTVTLRCDPISGHDNLYWYRRVMGKEIKFLLHFVKESKQDESGMPNNRFLAERTGGTYSTLKVQPAELEDSGVYFCASSREAFSVFNEQFFGPGTRLTVL.

This chain links TRBV30 with TRBJ2-1; no clear D. This CDR3 spans 12 amino acids. Trimming shortened V by 2 bases and J by 0 bases, and 2 bases separated the two germline ends. The V gene's germline CDR1 is GTSNPN and CDR2 SVGIG (reference sequence). CDR3 DNA sequence: TGTGCCTGGAGTAGCTCCTACAATGAGCAGTTCTTC. Residues: CAWSSSYNEQFF.

This clonotype was seen repeatedly, ten times or more. The chain carries TRBV7-9 and TRBJ1-1; no firm D call. V lost 3 bases, J lost 12 bases, and 14 bases lay in between. The CDR3 extends over 12 amino acids. Germline V lookup: CDR1 SEHNR, CDR2 FQNEAQ (reference sequence). The CDR3 loop is CASSFGAGETFF. In DNA form, the CDR3 reads TGTGCCAGCAGCTTTGGCGCGGGCGAGACTTTCTTT.

This clonotype was seen many times. This chain connects TRBV7-2 to TRBJ2-7; D not resolved. Trimming took off 5 bases at V and 5 bases at J, with 7 bases between the two ends. There are 11 residues in the CDR3. Germline V gene sequence: CDR1 SGHTA, CDR2 FQGNSA. CDR3 bases: TGTGCCAGCAGCCGTGGCAACGAGCAGTACTTC. As protein: CASSRGNEQYF.

This clonotype showed up many times. The chain couples TRBV19 to TRBJ2-4; 11 bases map to TRBD2. This CDR3 comprises 18 residues. Germline V gives CDR1 LNHDA, CDR2 SQIVND (reference sequence). The V segment lost 5 bases and the J segment 0 bases; nucleotides outside the gene matches: 9. DNA of the CDR3: TGTGCCAGTAGTCCGGGACTAGCGGAAAAACTAGCCAAAAACATTCAGTACTTC. Protein product: CASSPGLAEKLAKNIQYF.

This clonotype was seen at least ten times. The chain employs TRBV5-1 and TRBJ2-3; weak D call: TRBD2 (6 bases). CDR3 length equals 18 residues. V was cut by 5 bases and J by 1 base, with 23 bases left in between. Germline V gene lookup returns CDR1 SGHRS and CDR2 YFSETQ. The CDR3, as DNA: TGCGCCAGCAGTCTCTCTGGGACCCCAACGGGGGGCACAGATACGCAGTATTTT. Translation: CASSLSGTPTGGTDTQYF.

Ten or more counts support this clonotype. CDR3 protein: CASSPPYIWDREYEQYF. Written as DNA, the CDR3 is TGTGCCAGCAGCCCCCCGTACATCTGGGACAGGGAGTACGAGCAGTACTTC. The chain joins TRBV13 to TRBJ2-7; 9 bases map to TRBD1. Trimming cost V 5 bases and J 4 bases; bases outside gene matches: 15. CDR3 length: 17 residues. Germline-derived CDR1 and CDR2 are PRHDT and FYEKMQ (reference sequence).